One and the same sample provided the 22 T cell receptor beta chains below, sequenced in a study of T cells in Graves' hyperthyroidism and ophthalmopathy. RNA transcripts gave rise to amplified TCR beta CDR3 regions. With the HTBI primer set, the TCR CDR3 went through a first round of RT-PCR. MiXCR, applied by TCRdb to the multiplex PCR reads, yields one record per CDR3 protein. The profile shows a few hundred thousand distinct CDR3 sequences, 15% of them singletons. Sequencing used blood. The receptors derive from a woman aged 25 to 39 with Graves' hyperthyroidism.

This chain connects TRBV20-1 to TRBJ1-5, with a weak D call TRBD1 (5 bases). V was pared by 2 bases and J by 2 bases, with 10 bases between. The germline V gene has CDR1 DFQATT and CDR2 SNEGSKA (reference sequence). The CDR3 is 14 amino acids. The CDR3 nucleotides are TGCAGTGCTAGAACTTCACAGGGCAATCAGCCCCAGCATTTT. Translated: CSARTSQGNQPQHF.

This sequence joins TRBV2 and TRBJ2-3; D uncertain. CDR3 size: 15 residues. Germline CDR1 SNHLY, CDR2 FYNNEI. The V and J ends lost 1 base and 2 bases respectively, with 10 bases between them. For the CDR3, the DNA is TGTGCCAGCAGTGAAGGTTATGGTTTCACAGATACGCAGTATTTT. It specifies CASSEGYGFTDTQYF.

This clonotype was recorded a few times. The junction and the germline gene differ at one end; a read error may be behind it. The chain uses TRBV2 and TRBJ1-6; the D is unclear. Germline loops: CDR1 SNHLY, CDR2 FYNNEI. CDR3 length equals 15 residues. CDR3 protein: CAGSDHEDHNSPLHF. CDR3 DNA sequence: TGTGCCGGCAGTGATCACGAGGATCATAATTCACCCCTCCACTTT.

This clonotype was seen a few times. This chain connects TRBV6-1 to TRBJ2-5; the match to TRBD1 covers 10 bases. The V and J ends lost 4 bases and 2 bases, in that order; junction bases with no gene match: 7. The CDR3 has 16 residues. CDR1 and CDR2 from the germline V gene are MNHNS and SASEGT. The CDR3 nucleotides read TGTGCCAGCAGTGCTTCGACAGGGGGCGGACAAGAGACCCAGTACTTC. The encoded protein is CASSASTGGGQETQYF.

The chain uses TRBV11-3 and TRBJ2-2; no firm D call. CDR1 SGHNT and CDR2 YENEEA come from the germline V gene. V shed 0 bases and J shed 7 bases, with 9 bases lying between them. The CDR3 sequence is 14 residues long. This chain's CDR3 is CASSLDLRGGELFF. In DNA form, the CDR3 reads TGTGCCAGCAGCTTAGATCTAAGAGGCGGGGAGCTGTTTTTT. Combining the CDR3 with reference TRBV11-3 and TRBJ2-2 gives the whole variable domain EAGVVQSPRYKIIEKKQPVAFWCNPISGHNTLYWYLQNLGQGPELLIRYENEEAVDDSQLPKDRFSAERLKGVDSTLKIQPAELGDSAVYLCASSLDLRGGELFFGEGSRLTVL.

This clonotype was observed at least ten times. The J gene is TRBJ2-7, the V gene TRBV28; 9 bases map to TRBD1. This CDR3 has 13 amino acids. From germline, CDR1 is MDHEN and CDR2 SYDVKM. Trimming at V came to 8 bases and at J to 3 bases, leaving 5 bases not matched to a gene. CDR3 in DNA: TGTGCCAGCGTCCCGGGACAGGGCTACGAGCAGTACTTC. Protein product: CASVPGQGYEQYF.

At least ten counts were recorded for this clonotype. The chain has TRBV7-9 and TRBJ2-3; TRBD2 matches 7 bases. V shed 5 bases and J 6 bases; nucleotides not matched to a gene: 8. Germline V CDR1 and CDR2: SEHNR, FQNEAQ (reference sequence). This CDR3 region has 14 residues. This chain's CDR3 is CASSPGAGSDTQYF. The DNA of the CDR3 is TGTGCCAGCAGCCCGGGAGCGGGAAGCGATACGCAGTATTTT.

This clonotype appeared a few times. The V and J genes are TRBV9 and TRBJ2-3; D might be TRBD1 (5 bases). V was clipped by 3 bases and J by 2 bases, with 13 bases between them. Germline values: CDR1 SGDLS, CDR2 YYNGEE. The CDR3 has 15 residues. CDR3 residues: CASSASGFFTDTQYF. Here the CDR3 DNA reads TGTGCCAGCAGCGCGTCAGGGTTCTTCACAGATACGCAGTATTTT.

This clonotype was detected only a few times. The genes are TRBV19 and TRBJ1-1; D is unresolved. CDR1 is LNHDA, CDR2 SQIVND, per germline (reference sequence). This CDR3 comprises 17 residues. Trimming pared 3 bases from V and 0 bases from J, leaving 17 bases between. CDR3 sequence reads: CASSMEGWKALNTEAFF. The CDR3 bases are TGTGCCAGTAGTATGGAAGGGTGGAAGGCTCTGAACACTGAAGCTTTCTTT. Variable domain in full (rest from reference TRBV19 and TRBJ1-1): DGGITQSPKYLFRKEGQNVTLSCEQNLNHDAMYWYRQDPGQGLRLIYYSQIVNDFQKGDIAEGYSVSREKKESFPLTVTSAQKNPTAFYLCASSMEGWKALNTEAFFGQGTRLTVV.

This clonotype was seen repeatedly, ten times or more. V usage is TRBV7-9 and J usage is TRBJ2-7; perhaps TRBD1 as D (5 bases). V was clipped by 2 bases and J by 2 bases, with 13 bases between them. This CDR3 is built from 15 residues. From germline, CDR1 is SEHNR and CDR2 FQNEAQ (reference sequence). In DNA, the CDR3 is TGTGCCAGCAGCTTACTAGGGGATGTGACCTACGAGCAGTACTTC. Residues: CASSLLGDVTYEQYF.

There are many counts of this clonotype. The chain joins TRBV20-1 to TRBJ2-5, with 10 bases that match TRBD1. CDR3 length equals 13 residues. Germline CDR1 reads DFQATT; CDR2 reads SNEGSKA (reference sequence). V was clipped by 5 bases and J by 4 bases; unmatched bases: 4. CDR3 bases: TGCAGTGCTCCGGACAGGGGGTTAGAGACCCAGTACTTC. It yields the protein CSAPDRGLETQYF.

In this sample, this clonotype turned up many times. The rearrangement joins TRBV11-2 to TRBJ2-7, with D possibly being TRBD1 or TRBD2 (6 bases each). Trimming cost V 3 bases and J 3 bases, with 18 bases left between them. The germline V gene encodes CDR1 SGHAT and CDR2 FQNNGV. This CDR3 has 16 residues. DNA for the CDR3: TGTGCCAGCAGCTTGAGCTTCACAGAGGGGGGCTACGAGCAGTACTTC. Translating it yields CASSLSFTEGGYEQYF.

This clonotype was counted only a few times. The genes are TRBV5-1 and TRBJ2-1, with TRBD2 as a possible D gene (5 bases). The ends were cut back, 2 bases at V and 4 bases at J, with 10 bases in the middle. The CDR3 length is 14 residues. CDR1 is SGHRS and CDR2 is YFSETQ in the germline V gene. In nucleotides, the CDR3 is TGCGCCAGCAGCTTCGGAGGAGTATACAATGAGCAGTTCTTC. As protein: CASSFGGVYNEQFF.

V and J are TRBV10-3 and TRBJ2-1; D gene unclear. CDR3 length: 13 amino acids. V lost 7 bases and J 1 base, leaving 8 bases between the germline ends. Germline CDR1 ENHRY, CDR2 SYGVKD. The CDR3 DNA is TGTGCCATCACGGCAGTATCCTACAATGAGCAGTTCTTC. It yields the protein CAITAVSYNEQFF.

The V gene is TRBV27, the J gene TRBJ2-7; D might be TRBD1 (6 bases). CDR1 is MNHEY, CDR2 SMNVEV, per germline (reference sequence). V was clipped by 7 bases and J by 2 bases, with 12 bases between them. The CDR3 spans 13 residues. CDR3 in DNA: TGTGCCAGCACCGACAGGTTTACCTACGAGCAGTACTTC. It specifies CASTDRFTYEQYF.

This clonotype was counted between two and nine times. This chain links TRBV19 with TRBJ1-3; perhaps TRBD1 as D (6 bases). The CDR3 spans 15 residues. Germline V lookup: CDR1 LNHDA, CDR2 SQIVND (reference sequence). Trimming pared 4 bases from V and 3 bases from J, leaving 13 bases between. The CDR3 DNA sequence: TGTGCCAGTAGTAAAGGGGGGATCAATGGAAACACCATATATTTT. Residues: CASSKGGINGNTIYF. The entire variable domain, with the rest obtained from reference TRBV19 and TRBJ1-3, is as follows: DGGITQSPKYLFRKEGQNVTLSCEQNLNHDAMYWYRQDPGQGLRLIYYSQIVNDFQKGDIAEGYSVSREKKESFPLTVTSAQKNPTAFYLCASSKGGINGNTIYFGEGSWLTVV.

This clonotype was recorded a few times. V usage is TRBV29-1 and J usage is TRBJ1-1, with no clear D. CDR1 and CDR2 (germline): SQVTM, ANQGSEA. V was cut by 7 bases and J by 6 bases, with 9 bases left in between. The CDR3 runs to 10 residues. The CDR3 nucleotides are TGCAGCGCCACTGATTCTGAAGCTTTCTTT. Translating it yields CSATDSEAFF.

About this clonotype itself: This sequence may be a read error, since a much larger clone differs from it by one base. V gene TRBV7-3 combines with J gene TRBJ2-1, with D perhaps matching TRBD2 (6 bases). The J call is in doubt because the DNA end fits TRBJ2-7 better. The CDR3 length is 15 residues. The germline CDR1 and CDR2 sequences are SGHTA and FQGTGA. The CDR3 spells CASSLLPGAYNEQYF. CDR3 coding DNA: TGTGCCAGCAGCTTATTGCCGGGAGCCTACAATGAGCAGTACTTC.

The table lists this clonotype with a few counts. The chain couples TRBV12-3 or TRBV12-4 to TRBJ2-3; D perhaps matches TRBD2 (7 bases). Trimming shortened V by 6 bases and J by 5 bases, and 15 bases separated the two germline ends. The CDR3 is 14 amino acids. CDR3 sequence: CASRLGGGGDTQYF. The CDR3 DNA sequence: TGTGCCAGCAGGCTCGGGGGAGGGGGAGATACGCAGTATTTT.

Many counts were recorded for this clonotype. The chain links TRBV7-9 to TRBJ2-5, with 10 bases fitting TRBD2. CDR3 length: 16 residues. Germline trimming cut 6 bases from V and 3 bases from J; bases unmatched to any gene: 10. Germline V gene sequence: CDR1 SEHNR, CDR2 FQNEAQ (reference sequence). CDR3 nucleotides: TGTGCCAGCAGATCCGAGGTGGGACTAGCGAAAGAGACCCAGTACTTC. Amino acid sequence: CASRSEVGLAKETQYF.

This clonotype has at least ten counts. The chain recombines TRBV18 with TRBJ2-7, with 8 nucleotides matching TRBD1. V lost 2 bases and J lost 4; bases outside the gene matches: 7. The CDR3 is 15 residues long. Germline V CDR1 and CDR2: KGHSH, LQKENI. DNA of the CDR3: TGTGCCAGCTCACCAGCCGGGACAGGTAGTTACGAGCAGTACTTC. Encoded protein: CASSPAGTGSYEQYF.

This clonotype has ten or more counts. This rearrangement joins TRBV7-9 to TRBJ2-7, with 9 bases that match TRBD1. CDR1 is SEHNR and CDR2 is FQNEAQ in the germline V gene (reference sequence). The length of the CDR3 is 17 residues. J lost 0 bases, V lost 5 bases, and 11 bases had no gene match. CDR3 nucleotides: TGTGCCAGCAGCCCCCCGGGACAGGGTATCTACTCCTACGAGCAGTACTTC. The encoded protein is CASSPPGQGIYSYEQYF.